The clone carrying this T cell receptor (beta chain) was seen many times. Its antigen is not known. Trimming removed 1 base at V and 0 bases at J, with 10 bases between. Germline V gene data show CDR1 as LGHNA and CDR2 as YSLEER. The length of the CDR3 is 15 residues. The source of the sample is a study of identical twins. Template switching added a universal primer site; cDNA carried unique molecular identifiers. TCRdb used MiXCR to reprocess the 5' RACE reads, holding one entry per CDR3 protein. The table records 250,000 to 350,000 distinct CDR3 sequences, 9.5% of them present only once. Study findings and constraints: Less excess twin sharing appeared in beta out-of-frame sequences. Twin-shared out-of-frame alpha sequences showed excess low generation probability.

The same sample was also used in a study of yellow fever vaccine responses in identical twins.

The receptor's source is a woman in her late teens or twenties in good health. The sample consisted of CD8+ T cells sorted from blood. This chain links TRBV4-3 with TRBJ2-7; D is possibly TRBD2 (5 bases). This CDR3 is CASSQGIATSYEQYF. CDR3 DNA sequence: TGCGCCAGCAGCCAAGGAATAGCGACCTCCTACGAGCAGTACTTC.